The present T cell receptor (beta chain) was sequenced within a study of OX40 agonist ivuxolimab in advanced cancers. Data came from immunoSEQ multiplex PCR; TCRdb stores just in-frame clones and leaves some out. The data show tens of thousands of clones, less than 95% seen once. Trimming took 6 bases from V and 2 from J, leaving 14 bases between them. The CDR3 is made up of 14 amino acids. Germline V gene lookup returns CDR1 MNHEY and CDR2 SVGAGI. J is TRBJ2-7 and V is TRBV6-5, with D uncertain. The source is an adult with an advanced solid tumor such as melanoma, head and neck, liver or kidney cancer. The sample consisted of CD4+ or CD8+ T cells sorted from blood, taken in a trial of the OX40 agonist ivuxolimab. The CDR3: CASSPGSSAYEQYF. The DNA for the CDR3 is TGTGCCAGCAGCCCCGGGTCCTCGGCCTACGAGCAGTACTTC.